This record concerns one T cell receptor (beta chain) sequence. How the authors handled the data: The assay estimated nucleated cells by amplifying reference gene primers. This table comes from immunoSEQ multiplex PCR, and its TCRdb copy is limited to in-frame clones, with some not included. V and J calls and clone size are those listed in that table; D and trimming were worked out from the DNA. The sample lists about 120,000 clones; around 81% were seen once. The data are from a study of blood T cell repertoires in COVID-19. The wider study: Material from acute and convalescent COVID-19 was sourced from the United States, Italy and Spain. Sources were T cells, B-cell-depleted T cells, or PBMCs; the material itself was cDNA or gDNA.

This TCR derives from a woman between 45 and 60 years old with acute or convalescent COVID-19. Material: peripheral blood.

Here the CDR3 reads CASSLRQGRNEQFF. The DNA of the CDR3 is TGCGCCAGCAGCTTGCGGCAGGGGCGAAATGAGCAGTTCTTC. The rearrangement links TRBV5-1 to TRBJ2-1, with D perhaps matching TRBD1 (6 bases). The germline CDR1 and CDR2 sequences are SGHRS and YFSETQ. The CDR3 is 14 amino acids. V lost 1 base to trimming and J lost 7 bases, with 12 bases between them. The full variable domain, rest sourced from reference TRBV5-1 and TRBJ2-1, is KAGVTQTPRYLIKTRGQQVTLSCSPISGHRSVSWYQQTPGQGLQFLFEYFSETQRNKGNFPGRFSGRQFSNSRSEMNVSTLELGDSALYLCASSLRQGRNEQFFGPGTRLTVL.